The 7 T cell receptor beta chains below were found in one sample sequenced in a study of T-cell memory formation after mild COVID-19. Each CDR3 protein gets one entry after TCRdb re-called the 5' RACE reads with MiXCR. The table includes roughly 600,000 distinct CDR3 sequences, more than 15% detected once. The sample consisted of PBMCs or a T cell subset sorted from them (not recorded which). Source of these receptors: an adult woman who had mild COVID-19 (a few samples of this study predate the infection). Cell type and time point are not known.

The rearrangement joins TRBV28 to TRBJ1-6, with TRBD1 as a possible D gene (5 bases). The V gene's germline CDR1 is MDHEN and CDR2 SYDVKM. The length of the CDR3 is 14 residues. Trimming removed 2 bases at V and 9 bases at J, with 11 bases between. As DNA, the CDR3 is TGTGCCAGCAGTTTAGTTGCCAGGGTTTCACCCCTCCACTTT. As protein: CASSLVARVSPLHF.

The V call is TRBV27, the J call TRBJ1-1; D might be TRBD1 (5 bases). Germline assignment: CDR1 MNHEY and CDR2 SMNVEV (reference sequence). The V end was cut by 6 bases, the J end by 5 bases, with 13 bases between. CDR3 length: 13 amino acids. This CDR3 reads CASSRGATTEAFF. CDR3 DNA: TGTGCCAGCAGCCGCGGGGCGACTACTGAAGCTTTCTTT.

This clonotype was observed a few times. The chain couples TRBV7-2 to TRBJ2-1; D is possibly TRBD2 (6 bases). This CDR3 contains 14 residues. Trimming removed 5 bases at V and 7 bases at J, with 15 bases between. CDR1 SGHTA and CDR2 FQGNSA come from the germline V gene. The CDR3 loop reads CASSRGGVENEQFF. DNA of the CDR3: TGTGCCAGCAGCCGAGGAGGGGTGGAGAATGAGCAGTTCTTC.

This clonotype was picked up many times. The chain couples TRBV4-3 to TRBJ2-5, with 7 bases fitting TRBD1. Per the germline V gene, CDR1 is LGHNA and CDR2 is YSLEER. This CDR3 is 13 amino acids long. With 3 bases clipped from V and 3 bases from J, the junction kept 1 base outside the gene matches. CDR3 in DNA: TGCGCCAGCAGCCAGGGGACAGAAGAGACCCAGTACTTC. Amino acids: CASSQGTEETQYF.

There are a few counts of this clonotype. This sequence joins TRBV24-1 and TRBJ2-2; 7 nucleotides agree with TRBD2. With 1 base clipped from V and 4 bases from J, the junction kept 2 bases outside the gene matches. CDR1 is KGHDR, CDR2 SFDVKD, per germline. This CDR3 region has 15 residues. CDR3 sequence reads: CATSDFGGGTGELFF. DNA of the CDR3: TGTGCCACCAGTGATTTTGGGGGGGGCACCGGGGAGCTGTTTTTT.

This clonotype was seen only a few times. The J gene is TRBJ2-5, the V gene TRBV9; 8 bases fit TRBD1. The V and J ends lost 3 bases and 5 bases, in that order; junction bases with no gene match: 12. The germline V gene encodes CDR1 SGDLS and CDR2 YYNGEE. This CDR3 region has 16 residues. In nucleotides, the CDR3 is TGTGCCAGCAGCGATTTGAGTTCAGGGGGCGAGGAGACCCAGTACTTC. It is translated as CASSDLSSGGEETQYF.

This clonotype was seen only a few times. This rearrangement joins TRBV4-1 to TRBJ2-5; D perhaps matches TRBD1 (5 bases). The CDR3 loop spans 14 amino acids. Germline V CDR1 and CDR2: MGHRA, YSYEKL. Trimming took off 4 bases at V and 4 bases at J, with 13 bases between the two ends. CDR3 nucleotides: TGCGCCAGCAGCCGTAAGACAGATTCAGAGACCCAGTACTTC. This encodes CASSRKTDSETQYF.